The 23 T cell receptor beta chains given below trace back to one sample, sequenced in a study of brain metastases from non-small cell lung cancer. The assay was immunoSEQ multiplex PCR, and TCRdb's table has in-frame clones only and misses some. The table has about 4,800 clones, more than 60% seen once. Sequencing used primary lung tumor tissue. These receptors all come from a donor older than 35 with non-small cell lung cancer.

The chain links TRBV24-1 to TRBJ2-5, with 13 bases lining up with TRBD2. The CDR3 is 16 amino acids. Germline V CDR1 and CDR2: KGHDR, SFDVKD. The V segment lost 7 bases and the J segment 5 bases; nucleotides outside the gene matches: 9. As DNA, the CDR3 is TGTGCCACCAGCTCCTCGGGGACTAGCGGGGTGGAGACCCAGTACTTC. Translating gives CATSSSGTSGVETQYF.

For the CDR3, the DNA is TGTGCCAGCAGCTTGGAACTAACAGGGATCCATGGCTACACCTTC. Translating gives CASSLELTGIHGYTF. The chain links TRBV5-4 to TRBJ1-2, with a possible D match to TRBD1 (6 bases). CDR3 length: 15 residues. Germline V gives CDR1 SGHNT, CDR2 YYREEE (reference sequence). Trimming left V 0 bases short and J 6 bases short, with 15 bases between.

The CDR3 sequence: CASSPYNPNSPLHF. CDR3 nucleotide sequence: TGTGCCAGCTCACCATACAACCCTAATTCACCCCTCCACTTT. The chain recombines TRBV18 with TRBJ1-6; no reliable D call. Per the germline V gene, CDR1 is KGHSH and CDR2 is LQKENI. Between the trimmed V and J ends, which lost 2 bases and 6 bases, there was a span of 8 bases. The CDR3 has 14 amino acids. The variable domain in full, completed from reference TRBV18 and TRBJ1-6, reads NAGVMQNPRHLVRRRGQEARLRCSPMKGHSHVYWYRQLPEEGLKFMVYLQKENIIDESGMPKERFSAEFPKEGPSILRIQQVVRGDSAAYFCASSPYNPNSPLHFGNGTRLTVT.

This chain links TRBV12-3 or TRBV12-4 with TRBJ2-1; unclear D gene. Trimming took 5 bases from V and 9 from J, leaving 11 bases between them. The CDR3 has 12 amino acids. CDR3 protein: CASSLGPREQFF. The CDR3 region has the DNA TGTGCCAGCAGTCTTGGACCTCGTGAGCAGTTCTTC.

The CDR3 DNA reads TGTGCCAGCAGTTATAGGAGGGAAGGCTATGGCTACACCTTC. Encoded protein: CASSYRREGYGYTF. The chain links TRBV6-5 to TRBJ1-2; D is unresolved. V dropped 3 bases and J dropped 4 bases, with 12 bases sitting between them. Germline assignment: CDR1 MNHEY and CDR2 SVGAGI. CDR3 length: 14 residues.

The CDR3 is CASSPGGEHGYTF. The CDR3 DNA is TGTGCCAGCAGCCCGGGGGGAGAACATGGCTACACCTTC. The chain links TRBV5-4 to TRBJ1-2; maybe TRBD1 (5 bases). Trimming removed 4 bases from V and 6 bases from J, with 13 bases in between. This CDR3 is 13 amino acids long. Germline V lookup: CDR1 SGHNT, CDR2 YYREEE (reference sequence).

The chain joins TRBV2 to TRBJ1-1; 7 bases map to TRBD1. Losses at the gene ends were 5 bases for V and 1 base for J; bases not matched to a gene: 4. The CDR3 sequence is 14 residues long. Germline V CDR1 and CDR2: SNHLY, FYNNEI. CDR3 DNA sequence: TGTGCCAGCAGTCCGACAGGGCCGAACACTGAAGCTTTCTTT. Encoded protein: CASSPTGPNTEAFF.

The V gene is TRBV18, the J gene TRBJ1-4; D remains ambiguous. V was pared by 5 bases and J by 0 bases, with 13 bases between. Germline-derived CDR1 and CDR2 are KGHSH and LQKENI. CDR3 size: 16 residues. Here the CDR3 reads CASSGRRASTNEKLFF. CDR3 in DNA: TGTGCCAGCTCAGGCCGACGGGCTTCAACTAATGAAAAACTGTTTTTT.

The chain recombines TRBV10-3 with TRBJ2-5; either TRBD1 or TRBD2 may supply D (5 bases each). The germline V gene has CDR1 ENHRY and CDR2 SYGVKD. CDR3 length equals 15 residues. Trimming left V 2 bases short and J 5 bases short, with 15 bases between. The CDR3 sequence is CAISENPGPGETQYF. The CDR3 nucleotides read TGTGCCATCAGTGAGAATCCGGGGCCTGGGGAGACCCAGTACTTC.

This chain links TRBV5-6 with TRBJ2-5; D not certain. Germline V gives CDR1 SGHDT, CDR2 YYEEEE. V was shortened by 1 base and J by 9 bases, with 13 bases between the two germline ends. The CDR3 spans 13 residues. CDR3 protein: CASSLKVARAQYF. DNA for the CDR3: TGTGCCAGCAGCTTGAAGGTAGCAAGAGCCCAGTACTTC.

The gene calls are TRBV6-5 and TRBJ1-3; 7 bases map to TRBD1. Germline loops: CDR1 MNHEY, CDR2 SVGAGI. V shed 4 bases and J 0 bases; nucleotides not matched to a gene: 6. This CDR3 is 16 amino acids long. The CDR3 spells CASSSDRVISGNTIYF. The CDR3 nucleotides read TGTGCCAGCAGTTCCGACAGGGTCATCTCTGGAAACACCATATATTTT.

The J gene is TRBJ2-5, the V gene TRBV7-9; D not resolved. This CDR3 is built from 17 residues. Trimming took off 1 base at V and 3 bases at J, with 18 bases between the two ends. Germline CDR1 is SEHNR and CDR2 is FQNEAQ (reference sequence). CDR3 region: CASSLGFGEVGEETQYF. As DNA, the CDR3 is TGTGCCAGCAGCTTAGGTTTTGGGGAAGTTGGGGAAGAGACCCAGTACTTC.

In this sample, this clone turned up a few times. The chain has TRBV5-1 and TRBJ1-2, with TRBD1 identical over 7 bases. V shed 2 bases and J 2 bases; nucleotides not matched to a gene: 6. The CDR3 is made up of 15 amino acids. From germline, CDR1 is SGHRS and CDR2 YFSETQ. DNA of the CDR3: TGCGCCAGCAGCTTCCCCGGGACAGCCAACTATGGCTACACCTTC. Translation: CASSFPGTANYGYTF.

This clone is a singleton in its sample. The gene calls are TRBV5-6 and TRBJ2-5, with TRBD2 identical over 9 bases. The CDR3 extends over 15 amino acids. V dropped 1 base and J dropped 6; count of bases not matched to a gene: 7. Germline assignment: CDR1 SGHDT and CDR2 YYEEEE. CDR3 nucleotide sequence: TGTGCCAGCAGCTTGCTGGCGGGGGGGCAGAAGACCCAGTACTTC. The encoded protein is CASSLLAGGQKTQYF.

Comment on this clone: The sample has other DNA sequences that encode this CDR3 too. V usage is TRBV24-1 and J usage is TRBJ2-1; weak D call: TRBD1 (6 bases). CDR1 and CDR2 (germline): KGHDR, SFDVKD. This CDR3 spans 14 amino acids. V lost 1 base, J lost 13 bases, and 16 bases lay in between. The CDR3 DNA reads as TGTGCCACCAGTGATTTCTGGGGGCCCGGTGAACAGTTCTTC. This gives the protein CATSDFWGPGEQFF.

The chain is built from TRBV14 and TRBJ1-4; maybe TRBD1 (5 bases). The germline V gene has CDR1 SGHDN and CDR2 FVKESK. With 4 bases removed from V and 11 bases from J, the gap between germline ends came to 11 bases. The CDR3 runs 12 residues. This CDR3 is CASSLAGVKLFF. CDR3 nucleotides: TGTGCCAGCAGCCTGGCGGGGGTCAAACTGTTTTTT.

DNA for the CDR3: TGTGCCAGCAATCCGGCGGGTGCCCCCTACAATGAGCAGTTCTTC. Translating it yields CASNPAGAPYNEQFF. This sequence joins TRBV6-4 and TRBJ2-1, with D possibly matching TRBD2 (5 bases). V was clipped by 7 bases and J by 2 bases, with 15 bases between them. The CDR3 is made up of 15 amino acids. CDR1 and CDR2 (germline): MRHNA, SNTAGT.

This clone was detected only once. The V and J genes are TRBV12-3 or TRBV12-4 and TRBJ1-2; D remains ambiguous. V dropped 3 bases and J dropped 1 base, with 6 bases sitting between them. The CDR3 runs to 13 residues. In DNA, the CDR3 is TGTGCCAGCAGTTTGAGCGGTAACTATGGCTACACCTTC. It codes for CASSLSGNYGYTF.

The V and J genes are TRBV6-2 or TRBV6-3 and TRBJ1-2, with D tentatively TRBD1 (5 bases). The V end lost 6 bases, the J end lost 4 bases, and 12 bases lay between the germline ends. Germline V lookup: CDR1 MNHEY, CDR2 SVGEGT. This CDR3 region has 13 residues. This CDR3 reads CASSLSDSYGYTF. Written as DNA, the CDR3 is TGTGCCAGCAGCCTATCCGACAGCTATGGCTACACCTTC.

The V gene is TRBV19, the J gene TRBJ2-7; D is undetermined. Per germline, CDR1 LNHDA and CDR2 SQIVND (reference sequence). V lost 3 bases and J 5 bases, leaving 20 bases between the germline ends. The CDR3 covers 16 residues. The CDR3 sequence: CASSMSPRARSDEQYF. The CDR3 DNA reads TGTGCCAGTAGTATGTCCCCCCGCGCCAGGAGCGACGAGCAGTACTTC. Using reference TRBV19 and TRBJ2-7 for the parts outside the CDR3, the full variable domain is DGGITQSPKYLFRKEGQNVTLSCEQNLNHDAMYWYRQDPGQGLRLIYYSQIVNDFQKGDIAEGYSVSREKKESFPLTVTSAQKNPTAFYLCASSMSPRARSDEQYFGPGTRLTVT.

The rearrangement uses TRBV15 and TRBJ1-3, with a possible D match to TRBD1 (5 bases). Germline V lookup: CDR1 LNHNV, CDR2 YYDKDF (reference sequence). The V end lost 5 bases, the J end lost 0 bases, and 14 bases lay between the germline ends. The CDR3 has 16 amino acids. CDR3 DNA sequence: TGTGCCACCAGCCGACGAAAACAGGTCTCTGGAAACACCATATATTTT. This translates into CATSRRKQVSGNTIYF.

The rearrangement links TRBV7-9 to TRBJ1-6; unclear D gene. Trimming pared 6 bases from V and 10 bases from J, leaving 16 bases between. The CDR3 has 14 amino acids. The germline V gene has CDR1 SEHNR and CDR2 FQNEAQ (reference sequence). CDR3 sequence (DNA): TGTGCCAGCAGTATCCTCCGGGAGGGCTCACCCCTCCACTTT. This gives the protein CASSILREGSPLHF.

CDR3 DNA sequence: TGTGCCAGCAGTGAACCCAGGGAAGGGTACGAGCAGTACGTC. Translated: CASSEPREGYEQYV. V gene TRBV6-1 combines with J gene TRBJ2-7, with D possibly TRBD1 on 5 matching bases. Germline CDR1 and CDR2: MNHNS and SASEGT. The CDR3 loop spans 14 amino acids. Trimming pared 2 bases from V and 4 bases from J, leaving 12 bases between.